The 8 T cell receptor beta chains below were found in one sample sequenced in a study of low-dose radiotherapy and immunotherapy resistance in tumors. TRAV- and TRBV-specific primers were used for first-strand cDNA, which covered alpha and beta chains. Amplification of TCRs used a constant-region primer and V-primer adapter for 20 PCR cycles. TCRdb re-derived calls from the reads in MiXCR, one entry per CDR3 protein. The sample shows more than 50,000 distinct CDR3 sequences, about 23% of them seen only once. Time point in this sample: before trial treatment. The specimen comprised PBMCs, sampled before treatment. The receptors were sampled from a male donor with prostate cancer.

This clonotype was counted at least ten times. The chain recombines TRBV28 with TRBJ2-7; TRBD1 matches at 7 bases. CDR1 MDHEN and CDR2 SYDVKM come from the germline V gene. V lost 4 bases, J lost 1 base, and 10 bases stayed unmatched. This CDR3 has 16 amino acids. The CDR3 spells CASSSVQGRASYEQYF. Here the CDR3 DNA reads TGTGCCAGCAGTTCCGTACAGGGGAGAGCTTCCTACGAGCAGTACTTC.

This clonotype has a count of ten or more. The rearrangement uses TRBV7-9 and TRBJ2-7; 9 bases map to TRBD1. CDR3 length equals 17 residues. The germline CDR1 and CDR2 sequences are SEHNR and FQNEAQ (reference sequence). After removal of 4 bases from V and 5 bases from J, the junction contained 15 bases not matched to a gene. The CDR3 DNA reads TGTGCCAGCAGCTCACCGCCGGGACAGGGAATAGGTAACGAGCAGTACTTC. This gives the protein CASSSPPGQGIGNEQYF. The full variable domain, completed using reference TRBV7-9 and TRBJ2-7, is DTGVSQNPRHKITKRGQNVTFRCDPISEHNRLYWYRQTLGQGPEFLTYFQNEAQLEKSRLLSDRFSAERPKGSFSTLEIQRTEQGDSAMYLCASSSPPGQGIGNEQYFGPGTRLTVT.

This clonotype was counted at least ten times. The chain joins TRBV20-1 to TRBJ2-5, with TRBD1 matching over 8 bases. V was pared by 3 bases and J by 4 bases, with 4 bases of the junction left unmatched. The CDR3 contains 13 residues. Germline CDR1 DFQATT, CDR2 SNEGSKA (reference sequence). CDR3 residues: CSARGQDGETQYF. CDR3 DNA sequence: TGCAGTGCTAGGGGACAGGATGGAGAGACCCAGTACTTC.

This rearrangement joins TRBV5-1 to TRBJ1-3; D gene ambiguous. The germline V and J ends were trimmed by 1 base and 0 bases, with 8 bases remaining between them. Germline lookup yields CDR1 SGHRS and CDR2 YFSETQ. This CDR3 has 15 amino acids. The CDR3 protein is CASSLMDVSGNTIYF. In DNA, the CDR3 is TGCGCCAGCAGCTTGATGGACGTCTCTGGAAACACCATATATTTT.

This clonotype has ten or more counts. The rearrangement uses TRBV27 and TRBJ2-2, with 9 bases that match TRBD2. The CDR3 covers 11 residues. V was pared by 10 bases and J by 13 bases, with 7 bases of the junction left unmatched. Looked up from germline, CDR1 is MNHEY and CDR2 is SMNVEV (reference sequence). The CDR3 loop is CATLAGELLFF. CDR3 DNA: TGTGCCACCTTAGCGGGGGAGCTGCTGTTTTTT.

This rearrangement joins TRBV9 to TRBJ2-5; TRBD1 matches at 9 bases. Germline V gives CDR1 SGDLS, CDR2 YYNGEE. This CDR3 region has 15 residues. V shed 0 bases, J shed 5 bases, and the junction held 5 bases outside the gene matches. The DNA for the CDR3 is TGTGCCAGCAGCGTAGTTACAGGGGGCGAGGAGACCCAGTACTTC. It yields the protein CASSVVTGGEETQYF.

This clonotype was seen a few times. The chain has TRBV7-8 and TRBJ2-7; D is possibly TRBD1 or TRBD2 (6 bases each). V was shortened by 5 bases and J by 0 bases, with 17 bases between the two germline ends. Looked up from germline, CDR1 is SGHVS and CDR2 is FQNEAQ. This CDR3 is 16 amino acids long. In nucleotides, the CDR3 is TGTGCCAGCAGCCCGAGGGGGGCGTTCCTCTCCTACGAGCAGTACTTC. Translated, it gives CASSPRGAFLSYEQYF.

V and J are TRBV7-9 and TRBJ2-6; D is unclear. The CDR3 covers 17 residues. CDR1 and CDR2 from the germline V gene are SEHNR and FQNEAQ (reference sequence). V dropped 0 bases and J dropped 2 bases, with 11 bases sitting between them. The CDR3 DNA reads TGTGCCAGCAGCTTAGCACTGTCGGTAACTGGGGCCAACGTCCTGACTTTC. This codes for CASSLALSVTGANVLTF. The full variable domain, in which reference TRBV7-9 and TRBJ2-6 provide the parts outside the CDR3, is DTGVSQNPRHKITKRGQNVTFRCDPISEHNRLYWYRQTLGQGPEFLTYFQNEAQLEKSRLLSDRFSAERPKGSFSTLEIQRTEQGDSAMYLCASSLALSVTGANVLTFGAGSRLTVL.